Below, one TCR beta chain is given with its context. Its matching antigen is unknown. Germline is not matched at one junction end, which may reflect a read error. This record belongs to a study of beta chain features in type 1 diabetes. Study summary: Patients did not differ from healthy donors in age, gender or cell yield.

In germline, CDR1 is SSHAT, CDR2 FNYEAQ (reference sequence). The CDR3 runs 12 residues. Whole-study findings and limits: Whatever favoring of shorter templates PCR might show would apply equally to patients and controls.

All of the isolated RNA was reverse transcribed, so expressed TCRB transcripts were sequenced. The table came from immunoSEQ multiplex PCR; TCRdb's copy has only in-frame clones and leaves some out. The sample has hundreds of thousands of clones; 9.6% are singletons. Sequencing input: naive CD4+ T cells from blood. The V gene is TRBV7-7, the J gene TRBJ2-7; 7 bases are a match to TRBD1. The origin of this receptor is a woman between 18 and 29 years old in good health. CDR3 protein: CASSWDSYEQYF. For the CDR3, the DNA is TGTGCTAGCAGCTGGGACAGCTACGAGCAGTACTTC. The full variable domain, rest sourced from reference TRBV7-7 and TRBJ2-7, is GAGVSQSPRYKVTKRGQDVTLRCDPISSHATLYWYQQALGQGPEFLTYFNYEAQPDKSGLPSDRFSAERPEGSISTLTIQRTEQRDSAMYRCASSWDSYEQYFGPGTRLTVT.